Included here is one TCR beta chain sequence, with context. Other nucleotide sequences from this sample produce the same CDR3. This sample was included in a study of OX40 agonist ivuxolimab in advanced cancers. From germline, CDR1 is SGHNT and CDR2 YYREEE (reference sequence). V shed 1 base and J shed 5 bases, with 13 bases lying between them. The CDR3 runs 14 residues. The assay was immunoSEQ multiplex PCR, and TCRdb's table has in-frame clones only and misses some. This sample yields tens of thousands of clones, of which 80% to 90% are seen a single time; approximately 15% belongs to the top ten. The TCR comes from an adult with an advanced solid tumor such as melanoma, head and neck, liver or kidney cancer. This chain connects TRBV5-4 to TRBJ2-7, with D perhaps TRBD1 or TRBD2 (6 bases each). The sample here was CD4+ or CD8+ T cells sorted from blood, taken in a trial of the OX40 agonist ivuxolimab. Written as DNA, the CDR3 is TGTGCCAGCAGCTTGTCCCGGGGGCAGGACGAGCAGTACTTC. Its translation is CASSLSRGQDEQYF. The complete variable domain, with remaining parts taken from reference TRBV5-4 and TRBJ2-7, reads ETGVTQSPTHLIKTRGQQVTLRCSSQSGHNTVSWYQQALGQGPQFIFQYYREEENGRGNFPPRFSGLQFPNYSSELNVNALELDDSALYLCASSLSRGQDEQYFGPGTRLTVT.